This record looks at one T cell receptor (beta chain) sequence and its context. Its target is not known. These data belong to a study of coeliac disease. Overall study context: High-resolution HLA typing was lacking; TRBV7-2 bias was queried instead. Study-level points and caveats: Largely private TRB repertoires meant most sequences were sample-unique. Only 1 of 6 controls, but about 55% of the 18 coeliac samples, showed published gliadin-specific TRB sequences. Control samples showed higher TRB and TRG clonality than intraepithelial and lamina propria samples in active celiac disease.

The CDR3 length is 16 residues. The V and J ends lost 3 bases and 3 bases, in that order; junction bases with no gene match: 6. Germline values: CDR1 LGHNA, CDR2 YNFKEQ. Produced via immunoSEQ multiplex PCR; TCRdb's table is partial and in-frame only. The sample holds roughly 4,000 clones, approximately 50% seen once. This rearrangement joins TRBV4-2 to TRBJ2-3, with 10 bases fitting TRBD2. Sequencing was carried out using lymphocytes from the gut lamina propria. The TCR was taken from a man aged 65 to 79 without celiac disease. The CDR3 nucleotides are TGTGCCAGCAGCCAGGAGGGGACTAGCGTTACAGATACGCAGTATTTT. This encodes CASSQEGTSVTDTQYF.